Here is one T cell receptor beta chain with its context. Its antigen is undetermined. 60 Vbeta and 13 Jbeta primers were used in PCR. Produced via immunoSEQ multiplex PCR; TCRdb's table is partial and in-frame only. Of some 200,000 clones in the sample, roughly 80% were seen once. Trimming cost V 3 bases and J 4 bases; bases outside gene matches: 8. Germline V gene sequence: CDR1 SEHNR, CDR2 FQNEAQ (reference sequence). The CDR3 loop spans 15 amino acids. This sample stems from a study of cytomegalovirus exposure and HLA in healthy donors. Whereas donors were nominally healthy upon sampling, unrecorded immune exposures were probable. Study results and caveats: Looking again later, the authors saw that most CMV-associated TCR beta chains seemed HLA-restricted.

Material: PBMCs. This chain uses TRBV7-9 with TRBJ1-1, with 7 bases aligning to TRBD1. The clonotype comes from a woman between 18 and 30 years old in good health and CMV-seronegative. Here the CDR3 reads CASSLAGGRPTEAFF. The CDR3 nucleotides read TGTGCCAGCAGCTTGGCAGGGGGTCGACCCACTGAAGCTTTCTTT.